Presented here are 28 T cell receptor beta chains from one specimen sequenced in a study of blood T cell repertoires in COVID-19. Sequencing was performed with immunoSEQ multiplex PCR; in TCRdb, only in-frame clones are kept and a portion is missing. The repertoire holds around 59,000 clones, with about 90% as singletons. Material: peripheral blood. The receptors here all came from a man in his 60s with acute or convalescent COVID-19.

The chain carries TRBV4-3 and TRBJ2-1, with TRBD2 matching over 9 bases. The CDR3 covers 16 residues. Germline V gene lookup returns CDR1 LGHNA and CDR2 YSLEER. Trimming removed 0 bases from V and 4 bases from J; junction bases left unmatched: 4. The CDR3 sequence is CASSQELAGGYNEQFF. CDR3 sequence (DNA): TGCGCCAGCAGCCAAGAACTCGCGGGAGGGTACAATGAGCAGTTCTTC.

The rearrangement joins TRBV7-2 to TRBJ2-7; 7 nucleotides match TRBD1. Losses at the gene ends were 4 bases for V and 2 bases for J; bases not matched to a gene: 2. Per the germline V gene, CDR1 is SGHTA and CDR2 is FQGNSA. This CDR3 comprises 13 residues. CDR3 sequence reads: CASSSGQTYEQYF. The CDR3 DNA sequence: TGTGCCAGCAGCTCGGGACAGACCTACGAGCAGTACTTC.

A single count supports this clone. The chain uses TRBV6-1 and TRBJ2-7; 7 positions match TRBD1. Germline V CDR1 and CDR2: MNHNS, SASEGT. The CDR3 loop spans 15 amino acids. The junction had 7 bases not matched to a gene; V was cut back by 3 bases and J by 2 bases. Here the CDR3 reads CASSEGPGQAYEQYF. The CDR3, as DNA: TGTGCCAGCAGTGAGGGGCCCGGACAGGCCTACGAGCAGTACTTC.

CDR3 in DNA: TGTGCCAGCAGCTTCGTCGGGGGACAGGCCCTGAACACCGGGGAGCTGTTTTTT. Protein product: CASSFVGGQALNTGELFF. V usage is TRBV7-8 and J usage is TRBJ2-2; 8 nucleotides align to TRBD1. V trimming: 3 bases; J trimming: 1 base; junction bases outside the gene matches: 10. Germline-derived CDR1 and CDR2 are SGHVS and FQNEAQ. The CDR3 loop spans 18 amino acids.

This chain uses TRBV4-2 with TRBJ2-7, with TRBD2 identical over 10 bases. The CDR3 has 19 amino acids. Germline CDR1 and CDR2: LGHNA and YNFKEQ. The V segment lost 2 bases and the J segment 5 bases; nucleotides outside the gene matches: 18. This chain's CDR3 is CASSQLVGSSGSSRHEQYF. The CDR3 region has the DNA TGTGCCAGCAGCCAATTAGTCGGGTCTAGCGGGAGTTCGCGGCACGAGCAGTACTTC.

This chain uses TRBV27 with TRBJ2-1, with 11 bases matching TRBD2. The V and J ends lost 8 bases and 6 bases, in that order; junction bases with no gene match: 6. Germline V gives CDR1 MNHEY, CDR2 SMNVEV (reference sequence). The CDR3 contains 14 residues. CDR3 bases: TGTGCCAGCGGGGTGCTAGCGGGAGGCAATGAGCAGTTCTTC. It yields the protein CASGVLAGGNEQFF.

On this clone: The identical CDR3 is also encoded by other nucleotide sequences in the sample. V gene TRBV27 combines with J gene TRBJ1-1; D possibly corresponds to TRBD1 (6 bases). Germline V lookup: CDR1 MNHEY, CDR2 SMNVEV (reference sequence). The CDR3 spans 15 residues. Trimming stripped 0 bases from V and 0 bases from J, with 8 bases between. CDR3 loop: CASSLSQGMNTEAFF. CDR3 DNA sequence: TGTGCCAGCAGTTTATCCCAGGGGATGAACACTGAAGCTTTCTTT.

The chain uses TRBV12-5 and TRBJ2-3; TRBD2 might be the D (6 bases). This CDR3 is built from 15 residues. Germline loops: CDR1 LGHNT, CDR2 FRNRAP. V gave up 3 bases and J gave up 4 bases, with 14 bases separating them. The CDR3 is CASGFGRAEADTQYF. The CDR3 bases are TGTGCTAGTGGTTTCGGGAGAGCAGAGGCAGATACGCAGTATTTT.

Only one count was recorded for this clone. CDR3 residues: CASSPGTGTYGYTF. In DNA form, the CDR3 reads TGTGCCAGCAGCCCCGGCACAGGGACCTATGGCTACACCTTC. This chain joins TRBV7-2 and TRBJ1-2; tentative D call: TRBD1 (6 bases). Trimming took off 5 bases at V and 4 bases at J, with 14 bases between the two ends. The length of the CDR3 is 14 residues. Germline loops: CDR1 SGHTA, CDR2 FQGNSA.

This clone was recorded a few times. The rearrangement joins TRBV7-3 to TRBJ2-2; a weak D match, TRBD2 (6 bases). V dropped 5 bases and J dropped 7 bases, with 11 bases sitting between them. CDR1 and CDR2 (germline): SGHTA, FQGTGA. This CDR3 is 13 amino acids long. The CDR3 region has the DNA TGTGCCAGCAGCCCCCTGGGAGGCGGGGAGCTGTTTTTT. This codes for CASSPLGGGELFF.

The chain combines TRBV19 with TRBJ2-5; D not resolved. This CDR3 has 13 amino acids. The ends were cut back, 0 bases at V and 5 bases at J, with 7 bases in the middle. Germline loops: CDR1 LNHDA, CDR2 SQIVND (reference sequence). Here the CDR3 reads CASSIDVSETQYF. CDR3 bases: TGTGCCAGTAGTATAGATGTTTCGGAGACCCAGTACTTC.

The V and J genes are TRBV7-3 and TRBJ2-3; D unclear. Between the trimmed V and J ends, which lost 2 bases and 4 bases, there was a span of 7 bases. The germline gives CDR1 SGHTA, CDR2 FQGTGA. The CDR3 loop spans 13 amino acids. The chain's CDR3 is CASSLSLPDTQYF. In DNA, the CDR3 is TGTGCCAGCAGCTTATCCCTCCCAGATACGCAGTATTTT.

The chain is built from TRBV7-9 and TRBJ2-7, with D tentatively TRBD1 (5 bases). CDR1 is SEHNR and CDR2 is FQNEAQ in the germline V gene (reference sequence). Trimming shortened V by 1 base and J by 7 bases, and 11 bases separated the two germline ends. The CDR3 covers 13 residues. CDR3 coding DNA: TGTGCCAGCAGCTTAGTGGGGCCAGGGGAGCAGTACTTC. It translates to CASSLVGPGEQYF.

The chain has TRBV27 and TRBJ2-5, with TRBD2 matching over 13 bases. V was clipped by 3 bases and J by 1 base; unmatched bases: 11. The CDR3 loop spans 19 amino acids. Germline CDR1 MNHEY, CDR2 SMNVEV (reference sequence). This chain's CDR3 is CASSLTPGLAGYRQETQYF. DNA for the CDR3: TGTGCCAGCAGTTTGACCCCGGGACTAGCGGGGTACCGCCAAGAGACCCAGTACTTC.

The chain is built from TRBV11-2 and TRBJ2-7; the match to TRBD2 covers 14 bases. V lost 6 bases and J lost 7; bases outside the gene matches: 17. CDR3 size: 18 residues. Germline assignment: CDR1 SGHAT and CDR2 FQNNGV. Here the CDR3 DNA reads TGTGCCAGCAGTTTCGATGGACTAGCGGGAGGACGATTCGGGGAGCAGTACTTC. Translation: CASSFDGLAGGRFGEQYF.

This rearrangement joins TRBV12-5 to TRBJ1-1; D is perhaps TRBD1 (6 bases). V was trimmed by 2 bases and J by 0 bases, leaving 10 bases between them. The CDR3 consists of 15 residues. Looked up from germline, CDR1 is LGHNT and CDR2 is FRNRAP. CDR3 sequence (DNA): TGTGCTAGTGGTTTGCCACGGACAGTGAACACTGAAGCTTTCTTT. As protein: CASGLPRTVNTEAFF.

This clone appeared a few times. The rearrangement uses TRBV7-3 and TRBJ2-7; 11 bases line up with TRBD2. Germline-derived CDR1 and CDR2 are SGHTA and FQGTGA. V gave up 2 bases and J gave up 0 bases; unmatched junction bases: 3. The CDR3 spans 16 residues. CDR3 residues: CASSLGTSGFSYEQYF. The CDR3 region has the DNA TGTGCCAGCAGCTTAGGGACTAGCGGATTCTCCTACGAGCAGTACTTC.

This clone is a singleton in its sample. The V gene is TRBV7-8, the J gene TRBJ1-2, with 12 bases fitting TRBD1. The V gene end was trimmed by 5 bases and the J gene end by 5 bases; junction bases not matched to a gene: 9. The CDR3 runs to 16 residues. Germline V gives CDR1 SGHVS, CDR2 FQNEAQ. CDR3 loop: CASSRARDRGLYGYTF. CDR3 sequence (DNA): TGTGCCAGCAGCCGGGCCCGGGACAGGGGGCTTTATGGCTACACCTTC.

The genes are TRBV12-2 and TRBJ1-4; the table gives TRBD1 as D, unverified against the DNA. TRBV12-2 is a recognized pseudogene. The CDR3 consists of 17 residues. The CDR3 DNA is TGTGCAAGTCGCTTAGGGTTGGGGCCATTTTCTAATGAAAAACTGTTTTTT. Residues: CASRLGLGPFSNEKLFF.

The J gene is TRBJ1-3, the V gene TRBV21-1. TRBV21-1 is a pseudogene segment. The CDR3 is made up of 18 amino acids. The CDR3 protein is CASSHPGGKFWTGNTIYF. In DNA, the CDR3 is TGTGCCAGCAGCCACCCCGGGGGAAAATTTTGGACTGGAAACACCATATATTTT.

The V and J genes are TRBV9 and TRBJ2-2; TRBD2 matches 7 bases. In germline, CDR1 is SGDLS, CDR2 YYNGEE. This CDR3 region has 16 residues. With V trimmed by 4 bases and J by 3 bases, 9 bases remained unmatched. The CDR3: CASSLRSSGYTGELFF. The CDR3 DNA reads TGTGCCAGCAGCCTCCGTAGTAGCGGGTACACCGGGGAGCTGTTTTTT.

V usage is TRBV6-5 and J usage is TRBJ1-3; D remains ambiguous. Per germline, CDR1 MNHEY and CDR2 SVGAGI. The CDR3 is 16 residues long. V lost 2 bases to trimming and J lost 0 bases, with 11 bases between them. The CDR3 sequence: CASSYERRSSGNTIYF. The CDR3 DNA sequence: TGTGCCAGCAGTTACGAACGGCGGAGCTCTGGAAACACCATATATTTT.

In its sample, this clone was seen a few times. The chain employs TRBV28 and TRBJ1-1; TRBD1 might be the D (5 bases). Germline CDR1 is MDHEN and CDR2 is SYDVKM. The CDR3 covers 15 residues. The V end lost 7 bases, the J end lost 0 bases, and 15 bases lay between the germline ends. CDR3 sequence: CASTPPRAMNTEAFF. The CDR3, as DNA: TGTGCCAGCACTCCACCCAGGGCTATGAACACTGAAGCTTTCTTT.

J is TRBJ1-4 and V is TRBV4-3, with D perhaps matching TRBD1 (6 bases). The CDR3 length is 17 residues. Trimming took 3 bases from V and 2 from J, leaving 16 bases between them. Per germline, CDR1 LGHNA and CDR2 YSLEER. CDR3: CASSQGGGLTTNEKLFF. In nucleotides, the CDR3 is TGCGCCAGCAGCCAGGGCGGGGGCCTAACGACTAATGAAAAACTGTTTTTT.

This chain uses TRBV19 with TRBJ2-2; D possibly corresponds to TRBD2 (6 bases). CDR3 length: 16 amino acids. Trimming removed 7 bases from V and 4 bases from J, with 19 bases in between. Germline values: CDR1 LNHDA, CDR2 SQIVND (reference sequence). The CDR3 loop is CASMIGASASTGELFF. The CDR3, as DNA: TGTGCCAGTATGATTGGGGCTAGCGCTTCCACCGGGGAGCTGTTTTTT.

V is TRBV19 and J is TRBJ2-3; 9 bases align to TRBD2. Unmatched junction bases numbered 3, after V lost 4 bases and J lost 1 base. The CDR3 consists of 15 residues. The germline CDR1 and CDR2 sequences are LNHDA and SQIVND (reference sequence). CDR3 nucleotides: TGTGCCAGTAGTACCCAGCGGGAGGGCACAGATACGCAGTATTTT. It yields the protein CASSTQREGTDTQYF.

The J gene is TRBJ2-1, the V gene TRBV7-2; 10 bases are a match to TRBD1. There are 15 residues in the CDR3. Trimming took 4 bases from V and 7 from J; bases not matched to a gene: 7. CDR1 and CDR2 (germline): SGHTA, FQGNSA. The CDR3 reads CASSSPGQGSNEQFF. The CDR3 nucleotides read TGTGCCAGCAGCTCTCCGGGACAGGGGAGTAATGAGCAGTTCTTC.

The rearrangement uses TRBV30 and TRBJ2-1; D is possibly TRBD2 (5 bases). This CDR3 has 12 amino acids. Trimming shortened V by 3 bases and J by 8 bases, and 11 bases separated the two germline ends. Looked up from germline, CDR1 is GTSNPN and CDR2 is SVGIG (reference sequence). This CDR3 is CAWRDFLDEQFF. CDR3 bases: TGTGCCTGGAGGGACTTTCTGGATGAGCAGTTCTTC.